What follows describes a single TCR beta chain. Antigen: not known. Time point given: pretreatment peripheral blood. The data originate from a study of PD-L1 blockade in urothelial cancer. Study background: In the patient group, about 85% of the roughly 30 were males with bladder-origin urothelial cancer. Blood analysis took place 3 weeks (second dose) and 6 weeks after treatment start. Peripheral blood specimens exhibited a median yield of around 150,000 T cells.

J lost 13 bases, V lost 5 bases, and 12 bases had no gene match. The CDR3 contains 16 residues. Looked up from germline, CDR1 is SGHAT and CDR2 is FQNNGV. The table came from immunoSEQ multiplex PCR; TCRdb's copy has only in-frame clones and leaves some out. The sample holds about 63,000 clones, roughly 80% seen once. Study-wide findings and caveats: Blood TCR clonality below the median before treatment was a predictor of better survival.

The chain couples TRBV11-2 to TRBJ2-1; 15 nucleotides match TRBD2. The clonotype was recovered from a man aged 65 to 85 with urothelial cancer. The source was PBMCs, collected around atezolizumab (anti-PD-L1) treatment. The chain's CDR3 is CASSDAGLAGGAFQFF. Written as DNA, the CDR3 is TGTGCCAGCAGCGACGCGGGACTAGCGGGGGGCGCCTTTCAGTTCTTC. The full variable domain, with the rest looked up from reference TRBV11-2 and TRBJ2-1, is EAGVAQSPRYKIIEKRQSVAFWCNPISGHATLYWYQQILGQGPKLLIQFQNNGVVDDSQLPKDRFSAERLKGVDSTLKIQPAKLEDSAVYLCASSDAGLAGGAFQFFGPGTRLTVL.